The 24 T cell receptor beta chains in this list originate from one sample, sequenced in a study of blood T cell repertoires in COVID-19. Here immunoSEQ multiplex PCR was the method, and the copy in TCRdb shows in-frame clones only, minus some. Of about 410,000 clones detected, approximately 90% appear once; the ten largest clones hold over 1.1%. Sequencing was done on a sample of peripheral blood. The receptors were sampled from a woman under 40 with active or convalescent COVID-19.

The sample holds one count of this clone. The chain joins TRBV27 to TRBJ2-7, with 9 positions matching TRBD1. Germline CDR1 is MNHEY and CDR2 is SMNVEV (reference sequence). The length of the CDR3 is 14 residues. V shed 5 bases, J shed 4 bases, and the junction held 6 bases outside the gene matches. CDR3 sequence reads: CASSLTGGVYEQYF. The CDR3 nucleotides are TGTGCCAGCAGTCTGACAGGGGGTGTATACGAGCAGTACTTC.

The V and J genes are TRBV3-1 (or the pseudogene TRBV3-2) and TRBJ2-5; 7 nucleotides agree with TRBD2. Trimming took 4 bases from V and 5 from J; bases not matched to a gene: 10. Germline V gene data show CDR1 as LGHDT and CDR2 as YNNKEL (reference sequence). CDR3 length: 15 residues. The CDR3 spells CASSRNGLGAETQYF. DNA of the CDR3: TGTGCCAGCAGCCGAAATGGACTAGGGGCGGAGACCCAGTACTTC.

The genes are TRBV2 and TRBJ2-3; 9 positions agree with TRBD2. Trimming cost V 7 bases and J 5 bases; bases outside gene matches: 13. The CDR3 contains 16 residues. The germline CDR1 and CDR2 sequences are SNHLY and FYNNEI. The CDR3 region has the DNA TGTGCCAGCAATCCTACCGGGACTAGCTCGGGAGATACGCAGTATTTT. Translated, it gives CASNPTGTSSGDTQYF.

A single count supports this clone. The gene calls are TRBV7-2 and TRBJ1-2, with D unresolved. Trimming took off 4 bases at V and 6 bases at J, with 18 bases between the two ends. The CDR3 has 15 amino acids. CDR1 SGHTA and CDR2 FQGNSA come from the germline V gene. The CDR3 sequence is CASSWSRDFDDGYTF. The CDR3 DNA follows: TGTGCCAGCAGCTGGAGCCGGGATTTTGACGATGGCTACACCTTC.

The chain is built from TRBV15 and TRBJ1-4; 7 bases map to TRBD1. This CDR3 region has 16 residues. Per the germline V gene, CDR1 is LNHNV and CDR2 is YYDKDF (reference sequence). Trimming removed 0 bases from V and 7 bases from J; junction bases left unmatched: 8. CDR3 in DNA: TGTGCCACCAGCAGAGACAAACAGGGGTGGGTTGAAAAACTGTTTTTT. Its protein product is CATSRDKQGWVEKLFF.

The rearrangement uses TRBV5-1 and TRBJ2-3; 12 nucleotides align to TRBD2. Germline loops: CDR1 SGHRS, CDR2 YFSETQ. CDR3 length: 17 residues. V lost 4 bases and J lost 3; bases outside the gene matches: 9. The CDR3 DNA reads TGCGCCAGCAGCCCCGGACTAGCGGGAAGGGGGACAGATACGCAGTATTTT. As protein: CASSPGLAGRGTDTQYF.

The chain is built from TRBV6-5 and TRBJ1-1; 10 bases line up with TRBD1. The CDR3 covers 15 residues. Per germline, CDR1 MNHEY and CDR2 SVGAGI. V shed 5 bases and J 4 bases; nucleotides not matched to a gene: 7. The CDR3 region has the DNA TGTGCCAGCAGTCGGAGACAGGGGGCTGTCACTGAAGCTTTCTTT. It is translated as CASSRRQGAVTEAFF.

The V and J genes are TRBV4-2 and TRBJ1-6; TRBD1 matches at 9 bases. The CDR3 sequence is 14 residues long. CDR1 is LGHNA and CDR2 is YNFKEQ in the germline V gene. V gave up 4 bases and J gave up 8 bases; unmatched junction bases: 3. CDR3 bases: TGTGCCAGCAGCCCCCGACAGGGGGATTCACCCCTCCACTTT. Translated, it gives CASSPRQGDSPLHF.

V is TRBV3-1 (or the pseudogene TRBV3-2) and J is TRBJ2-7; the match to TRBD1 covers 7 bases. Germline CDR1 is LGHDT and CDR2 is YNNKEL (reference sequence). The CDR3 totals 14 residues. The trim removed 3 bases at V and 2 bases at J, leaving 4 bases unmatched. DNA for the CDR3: TGTGCCAGCAGCCAGGAAGACAGGGCCTACGAGCAGTACTTC. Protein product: CASSQEDRAYEQYF.

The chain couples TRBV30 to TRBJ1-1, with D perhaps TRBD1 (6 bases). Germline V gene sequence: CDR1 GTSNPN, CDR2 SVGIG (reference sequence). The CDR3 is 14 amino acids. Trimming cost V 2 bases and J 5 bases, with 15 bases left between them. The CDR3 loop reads CAWSPTGLRTEAFF. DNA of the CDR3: TGTGCCTGGAGTCCGACAGGTTTGCGGACTGAAGCTTTCTTT.

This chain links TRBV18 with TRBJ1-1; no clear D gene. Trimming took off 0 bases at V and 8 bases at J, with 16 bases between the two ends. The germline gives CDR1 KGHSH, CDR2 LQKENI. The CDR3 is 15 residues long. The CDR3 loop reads CASSPPDYRRIEAFF. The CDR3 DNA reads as TGTGCCAGCTCACCACCCGACTACCGACGGATAGAAGCTTTCTTT.

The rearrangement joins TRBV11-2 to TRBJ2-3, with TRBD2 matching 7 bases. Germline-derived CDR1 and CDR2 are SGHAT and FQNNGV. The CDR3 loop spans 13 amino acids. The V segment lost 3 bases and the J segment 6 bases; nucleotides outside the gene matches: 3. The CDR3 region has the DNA TGTGCCAGCAGCTTGCGGGGGAGGGATACGCAGTATTTT. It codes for CASSLRGRDTQYF.

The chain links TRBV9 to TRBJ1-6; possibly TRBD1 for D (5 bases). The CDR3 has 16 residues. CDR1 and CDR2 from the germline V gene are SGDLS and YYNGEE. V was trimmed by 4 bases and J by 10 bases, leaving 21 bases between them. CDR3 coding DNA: TGTGCCAGCAGCCCTATCTCGGGCCAGGGTCTGTCACCCCTCCACTTT. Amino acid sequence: CASSPISGQGLSPLHF. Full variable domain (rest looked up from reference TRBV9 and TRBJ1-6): DSGVTQTPKHLITATGQRVTLRCSPRSGDLSVYWYQQSLDQGLQFLIQYYNGEERAKGNILERFSAQQFPDLHSELNLSSLELGDSALYFCASSPISGQGLSPLHFGNGTRLTVT.

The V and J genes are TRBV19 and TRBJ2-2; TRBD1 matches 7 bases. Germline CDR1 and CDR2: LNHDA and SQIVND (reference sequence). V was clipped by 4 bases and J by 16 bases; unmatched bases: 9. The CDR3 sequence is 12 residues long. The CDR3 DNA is TGTGCCAGTAGTACGAGGACAGGCAGCTCGTTTTTT. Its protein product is CASSTRTGSSFF.

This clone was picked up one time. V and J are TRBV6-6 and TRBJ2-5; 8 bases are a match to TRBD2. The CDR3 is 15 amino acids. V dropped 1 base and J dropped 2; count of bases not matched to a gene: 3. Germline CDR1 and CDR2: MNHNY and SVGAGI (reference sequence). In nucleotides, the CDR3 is TGTGCCAGCAGTTACTTAGCGGGGACTCAAGAGACCCAGTACTTC. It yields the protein CASSYLAGTQETQYF.

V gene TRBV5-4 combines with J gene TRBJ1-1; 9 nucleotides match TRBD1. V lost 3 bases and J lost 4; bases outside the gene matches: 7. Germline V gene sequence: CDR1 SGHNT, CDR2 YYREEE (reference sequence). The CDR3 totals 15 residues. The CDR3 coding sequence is TGTGCCAGCAGCTGGCCGGGACAGGGATCCACTGAAGCTTTCTTT. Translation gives CASSWPGQGSTEAFF.

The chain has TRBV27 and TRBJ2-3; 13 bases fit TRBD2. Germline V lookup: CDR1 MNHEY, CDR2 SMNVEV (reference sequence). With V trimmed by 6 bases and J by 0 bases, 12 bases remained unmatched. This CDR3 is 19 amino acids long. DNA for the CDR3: TGTGCCAGCAGCCCTATCGGACTAGCGGGAGTCTCTAGCACAGATACGCAGTATTTT. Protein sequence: CASSPIGLAGVSSTDTQYF.

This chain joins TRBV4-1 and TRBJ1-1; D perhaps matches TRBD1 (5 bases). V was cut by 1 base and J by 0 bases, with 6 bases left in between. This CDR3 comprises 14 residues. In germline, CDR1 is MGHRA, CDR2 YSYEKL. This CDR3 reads CASSQGQLNTEAFF. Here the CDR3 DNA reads TGCGCCAGCAGCCAAGGACAGTTGAACACTGAAGCTTTCTTT.

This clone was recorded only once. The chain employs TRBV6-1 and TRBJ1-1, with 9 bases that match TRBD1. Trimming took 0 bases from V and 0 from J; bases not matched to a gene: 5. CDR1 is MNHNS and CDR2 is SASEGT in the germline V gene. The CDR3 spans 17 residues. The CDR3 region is CASSEAPRQGVNTEAFF. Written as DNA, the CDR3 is TGTGCCAGCAGTGAAGCTCCCCGACAGGGGGTGAACACTGAAGCTTTCTTT.

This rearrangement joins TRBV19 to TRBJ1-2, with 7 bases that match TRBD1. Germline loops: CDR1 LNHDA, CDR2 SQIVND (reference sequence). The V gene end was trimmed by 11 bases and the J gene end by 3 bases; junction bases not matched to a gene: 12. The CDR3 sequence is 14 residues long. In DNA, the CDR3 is TGTGCCGCTTCGGACAGGAGGCAACACTATGGCTACACCTTC. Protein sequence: CAASDRRQHYGYTF.

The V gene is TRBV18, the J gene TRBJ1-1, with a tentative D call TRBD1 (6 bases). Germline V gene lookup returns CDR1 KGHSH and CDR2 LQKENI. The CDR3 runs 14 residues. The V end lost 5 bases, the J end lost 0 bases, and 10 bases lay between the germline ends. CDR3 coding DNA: TGTGCCAGCTCAAGACAGGCGTTGAACACTGAAGCTTTCTTT. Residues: CASSRQALNTEAFF.

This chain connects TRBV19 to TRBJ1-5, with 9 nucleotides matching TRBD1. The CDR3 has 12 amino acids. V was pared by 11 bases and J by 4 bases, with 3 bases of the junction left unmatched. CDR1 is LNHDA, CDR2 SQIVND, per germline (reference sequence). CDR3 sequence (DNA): TGTGCCGGCGGGACAGGGAATCAGCCCCAGCATTTT. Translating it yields CAGGTGNQPQHF.

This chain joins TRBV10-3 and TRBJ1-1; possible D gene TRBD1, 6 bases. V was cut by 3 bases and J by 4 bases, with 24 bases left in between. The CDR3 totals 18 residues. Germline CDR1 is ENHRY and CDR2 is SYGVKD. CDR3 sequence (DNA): TGTGCCATCAGTGACGATATGGGGGCGATGGTTTCGGGCACTGAAGCTTTCTTT. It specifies CAISDDMGAMVSGTEAFF.

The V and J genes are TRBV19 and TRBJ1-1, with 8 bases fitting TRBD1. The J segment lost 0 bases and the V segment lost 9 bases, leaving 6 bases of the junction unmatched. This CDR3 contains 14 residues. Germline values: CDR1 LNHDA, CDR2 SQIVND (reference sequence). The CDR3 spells CASRQGTMNTEAFF. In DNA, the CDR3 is TGTGCCAGCCGACAGGGGACGATGAACACTGAAGCTTTCTTT.